This T cell receptor (beta chain) originates from a study of T-cell memory formation after mild COVID-19. Across the study: TCR clusters mostly belonged to single donors. Study findings and constraints: Mostly located in CM and EM were contracting CD4+ clones, with contracting CD8+ clones located in EMRA. Some SARS-CoV-2-responding clones were already detected in memory before infection. A second wave expanding day 15 to 37 was CD4+-biased; contracting clones were balanced.

CDR3 size: 13 residues. Germline CDR1 SQVTM, CDR2 ANQGSEA. TCRdb re-called the 5' RACE reads through MiXCR, storing one row per CDR3 protein. Counted here are about 400,000 distinct CDR3 sequences, more than 15% occurring once; the ten biggest clones make up around a fifth. Of note for this clonotype: What it recognizes is unknown.

The origin of this receptor is a man in his late teens or twenties who had mild COVID-19 (a few samples of this study predate the infection). Cell type and time point are not known. The V and J genes are TRBV29-1 and TRBJ2-2, with no clear D. The sequenced sample was PBMCs or a T cell subset sorted from them (not recorded which). The CDR3 DNA reads TGCGGCGCATCCAGGACGAACACCGGGGAGCTGTTTTTT. Its translation is CGASRTNTGELFF.